This record looks at one T cell receptor (beta chain) sequence and its context. Its target is not known. The data derive from a study of cytomegalovirus exposure and HLA in healthy donors. PCR was performed using 60 Vbeta and 13 Jbeta primers. Sequenced by immunoSEQ multiplex PCR; TCRdb stores in-frame clones only, minus some. The data contain some 130,000 clones, 80% to 90% of them singletons. Broader study findings: Under in vitro conditions, a few CMV-associated chains were confirmed as specific for CMV antigens.

The CDR3 length is 14 residues. V lost 6 bases and J 5 bases, leaving 18 bases between the germline ends. Germline V lookup: CDR1 SGHDT, CDR2 YYEEEE. The clonotype comes from a man aged 50-60 years in good health and CMV-seronegative. The source material was PBMCs. This chain connects TRBV5-6 to TRBJ2-7; tentative D call: TRBD1 (6 bases). The CDR3, as DNA: TGTGCCAGCAACACCAGGGGCGATTCACACGAGCAGTACTTC. Translated: CASNTRGDSHEQYF. Based on the CDR3 plus reference TRBV5-6 and TRBJ2-7, the full variable domain is DAGVTQSPTHLIKTRGQQVTLRCSPKSGHDTVSWYQQALGQGPQFIFQYYEEEERQRGNFPDRFSGHQFPNYSSELNVNALLLGDSALYLCASNTRGDSHEQYFGPGTRLTVT.